Each of the 2 T cell receptor beta chains below was sequenced from the same sample in a study of control samples from healthy donors and cancer patients. The table came from immunoSEQ multiplex PCR; TCRdb's copy has only in-frame clones and leaves some out. The data show tens of thousands of clones, around 70% seen once. Sequencing input: formalin-fixed, paraffin-embedded tissue. The receptor source for this set is a male donor with melanoma.

With respect to this clone: The junction differs from germline at one of its ends, possibly a read error. V gene TRBV28 combines with J gene TRBJ2-7, with D uncertain. CDR3 size: 13 residues. CDR1 and CDR2 (germline): MDHEN, SYDVKM. The CDR3 spells CASSLVSSDEQYF. As DNA, the CDR3 is TGTGCCAGCAGTTTAGTGTCCTCCGACGAGCAGTACTTC.

This rearrangement joins TRBV28 to TRBJ2-1; D is uncertain. Germline-derived CDR1 and CDR2 are MDHEN and SYDVKM. There are 11 residues in the CDR3. V shed 3 bases and J shed 3 bases, with 0 bases lying between them. CDR3 sequence (DNA): TGTGCCAGCAGTTTCTACAATGAGCAGTTCTTC. Translating gives CASSFYNEQFF.